This T cell receptor beta chain is drawn from a study of CD8+CD57+ T cells in acquired aplastic anemia (dated by TCRdb to 2017 to 2018). For the study in its entirety: Extracted DNA from sorted CD4+ and CD8+ cells averaged around 3.3 ug, ranging from about 0.17 to 30 ug. For healthy donor samples, the average read count was about 10 million for CD4+ cells and roughly 12 million for CD8+ cells.

TCR repertoires of sorted CD4+ and CD8+ blood T cells from severe aplastic anemia patients and healthy subjects were deep-sequenced in the study. Ficoll-Paque density gradient centrifugation was used to isolate peripheral blood mononuclear cells. Before DNA was extracted, CD4+ and CD8+ T cells were sorted using either FACS or magnetic beads. General findings and caveats noted by the study authors: Between patients and healthy controls, no significant difference in CD8+ Simpson's diversity was found (P=0.060). Twenty-nine CD8+ CDR3 sequences were found to be shared between patients and controls, but these sequences appeared to be highly expressed in patients and within the immunodominant clones of the patients.

This clonotype has only one observation. The antigen this receptor binds is unknown. Base qualities are not provided; no much larger clone lies one nucleotide away. A single read is weak support. V is reduced by 5 bases and J by 11 bases, leaving a spacing of 11 bases between them. From cysteine to phenylalanine, the CDR3 is 11 amino acids long. The CDR3 DNA has 33 bases and is translated from base 1. CDR1 and CDR2 (KGHDR, SFDVKD) derive from the germline V gene. Genomic DNA served as template for TCR beta VDJ combination and CDR3 sequence profiling. An Illumina HiSeq 2000 was the platform used for TCR repertoire sequencing. For the original study's pipeline: TRBV/TRBJ rearrangement plots, CDR3 size and DJ length profiles, and Simpson's diversity index were used to evaluate the repertoires. The most abundant DNA sequence in the deep sequencing data was defined as the immunodominant clone. CDR3 amino acid sequences were checked for sharing across subjects and were also compared against the VDJdb database and published repertoires. TCRdb reworked the public reads: Q25 trimming with fastp, MiXCR clone assembly, productive beta chains retained. Identical CDR3 protein sequences are pooled into one entry, listed with their most common genes and DNA. These V and J calls are TCRdb output, not the study's own analysis. Present in this sample are about 190,000 distinct CDR3 sequences, approximately 49% of which were seen just once. The ten largest account for roughly 15% of the sample.

The sequenced sample was sorted CD4+, CD8+, or CD8+CD57+ T cells (not recorded which) from PBMCs. The TCR comes from a human donor in good health, serving as a control. The chain links TRBV24-1 with TRBJ2-5, with a weak D call of TRBD2 (5 bases match). The CDR3 region has the sequence CATSAPSGQYF. The nucleotide sequence is TGTGCCACCAGTGCACCCTCGGGACAGTACTTC.